This TCR beta chain comes out of a study of beta chain features in type 1 diabetes (dated by TCRdb to the late 2010s). For the study in its entirety: Mean age, gender distribution, total cell number and subset yield were not different between patients and healthy donors. In the study, recently diagnosed type 1 diabetes patients and matched healthy donors were compared on the TCRB repertoires of their sorted circulating CD4+ T cell subsets. Regulatory and stem cell-like memory subsets were obtained from only 8 patients and roughly eight healthy donors, while naive and central memory subsets were obtained from all 30 or so donors. A total of about 100,000,000 sorted cells were examined across all samples, and RNA yield correlated strongly with the number of cells per subset.

The entire amount of isolated RNA was reverse transcribed using the High Capacity cDNA Reverse Transcription Kit, so the sequenced TCRB transcripts were expressed ones. Deep immunoSEQ sequencing was performed on naive, central memory and regulatory T cell samples, with an average of roughly 3.6 million total reads per sample. Sorted cells were lysed in RLT buffer and RNA was extracted with DNase-treated RNeasy Micro or Mini kits, depending on cell number. Each cell subset was processed separately to prevent cross-contamination, with patient and healthy donor samples processed together. TCRB sequences were amplified from cDNA with the immunoSEQ multiplex PCR, producing 87-bp fragments spanning the CDR3 region. Sequencing of the amplicons was performed on the Illumina HiSeq platform. On the study's bioinformatics: PCR bias was corrected computationally using synthetic template baselines, and reads within Hamming distance 2 were collapsed, with unmergeable singletons discarded. Reads were aligned against IMGT to assign V, D and J genes, CDR3 length and insertions or deletions at six rearrangement sites. Within each subset, clonotype counts were normalized to sorted cell number, after which true diversity and Gini coefficients were computed with the tcR R package. The overlap coefficient, calculated on TCRB nucleotide sequences, was used to measure repertoire sharing. As a proxy for the pre-selection repertoire, out-of-frame TCRB sequences from naive cells were analyzed. This is the immuneACCESS table as TCRdb keeps it, with only in-frame sequences that have V and J called. A part of the clones is gone; compared with another copy, unresolved V genes explain less than half, and the rest is unexplained. That table furnishes V, J and clone size, whereas the DNA furnished D and trimming. A total of about 710,000 clones appear in this sample, over 12% of them only once. The ten largest clones take up 0.035% to 0.045% of the sample.

This clone was picked up a small number of times. Its cognate antigen has yet to be identified. No much larger clone exists at a distance of one base, and base qualities are not known. Trimming removed 6 bases from V and 3 bases from J; the gene matches leave 13 bases unexplained. Measured from the cysteine to the phenylalanine, the CDR3 is 16 residues long. Kept here is only the CDR3 DNA, which spans 48 bases and is read in frame from base 1. Reading the germline V gene gives CDR1 SQVTM and CDR2 ANQGSEA. Overall study outcomes, separate from this receptor: Sequencing cDNA rather than genomic DNA could over-represent highly expressing activated cells, although activation and CD3 levels did not differ between groups. Fewer insertions and more nucleotide deletions at VDJ recombination sites were observed in patients with type 1 diabetes, implying thymic rearrangement abnormalities. PCR might favor shorter templates, but patient and control samples were amplified and corrected together, so any skew would affect both groups equally. Because the HLA sub-analyses included only small numbers of individuals, any influence of HLA type on TCRB rearrangement was left unresolved. The naive, central memory and regulatory TCRB repertoires appeared to resemble one another more closely among patients than among healthy donors. Type 1 diabetes patients showed a moderate but significant shortening of TCRB CDR3 length in all four CD4+ subsets.

Each donor gave one peripheral blood draw, about 110 mL on average, collected into heparinised tubes. A BD FACSAria II was used to sort naive, central memory, regulatory and stem cell-like memory CD4+ T cells with a panel that included CD45RO, CCR7, CD25, CD127, CD95 and CD27. All sorted populations exceeded 95% purity. PBMCs were isolated right away by Lymphoprep density gradient centrifugation and were stained directly, without culture. So that batch effects would be minimized, each experiment stained and sorted samples in pairs, pairing one healthy donor with one patient. The sequence derives from a young man with type 1 diabetes. The chain is encoded by TRBV29-1 joined to TRBJ1-2; 10 junctional bases match TRBD1. Sequencing was done on a sample of naive CD4+ T cells from blood. The meaning of the sample's cell subset or site label: true naive CD4+ T cells. The DNA reads as follows: TGCAGCGTCGCTACTTTAGGGACAGGGGTTGACTATGGCTACACCTTC. Translated, it gives CSVATLGTGVDYGYTF.